This TCR beta chain is from a study of cytomegalovirus exposure and HLA in healthy donors. Germline assignment: CDR1 LNHDA and CDR2 SQIVND (reference sequence). The CDR3 sequence is 16 residues long. The trim removed 5 bases at V and 1 base at J, leaving 8 bases unmatched. 13 Jbeta primers and 60 Vbeta primers were used for the PCR. Libraries were prepared by immunoSEQ multiplex PCR; TCRdb keeps only in-frame clonotypes and omits some of them. The sample records about 170,000 clones, 70% to 80% being singletons. There are a few counts of this clone. What it binds is unknown. Study results and limitations: Associated with cytomegalovirus, according to the listing, were 150 to 200 TCR beta chains. Most TCR beta V segments were productive about 87% or about 30% of the time in an earlier analysis. Solely CMV serostatus was available to characterize immune exposure. Later examination showed HLA-associated TCR beta chains had greater clonal expansion than equally common others.

The receptor was derived from a woman between 25 and 40 years old in good health and CMV-seropositive. Sequencing input: PBMCs. The chain combines TRBV19 with TRBJ1-1, with 9 bases matching TRBD1. The CDR3 nucleotides are TGTGCCAGTAGTCCCGGACAGGGGATGGAGAACACTGAAGCTTTCTTT. Its protein is CASSPGQGMENTEAFF.